This T cell receptor beta chain is from a study of post-analysis software for immune sequencing data. Study as a whole: Several disease courses (relapsing-remitting, secondary progressive and progressive-relapsing) of multiple sclerosis were included.

This clonotype was seen a handful of times. Its cognate antigen is unknown. TCR beta cDNA libraries included unique molecular identifiers. Once roughly 1 to 11 million T cells were used, approximately 470,000 cDNA molecules resulted. TCRdb independently ran MiXCR on the PCR reads; one entry per CDR3 protein. Of fewer than 600,000 distinct CDR3 sequences detected, approximately 45% appear once; the ten largest clones hold about 12%. Regarding the study as a whole: Normalized Chao1 diversity in multiple sclerosis patients fell significantly below that of controls. Higher frequency in patients than in controls was seen for about 5 TRBV segments, with TRBV5-6, TRBV5-1 and TRBV20-1 among them.

The CDR3 sequence is 13 residues long. Sequenced material: blood. This TCR was sampled from a girl aged 10 to 17 with multiple sclerosis. The chain employs TRBV12-3 or TRBV12-4 and TRBJ2-5, with a possible D match to TRBD2 (6 bases). The J call may be incorrect, as the DNA end agrees better with TRBJ2-7. CDR3 nucleotides: TGTGCCAGCAGCCCCGGGGGACTCAACGAGCAGTACTTC. Amino acids: CASSPGGLNEQYF.